A selection of T cell receptor beta chains follows, all from one sample in a study of cytomegalovirus exposure and HLA in healthy donors. TCRdb keeps only in-frame clones here, not all; method: immunoSEQ multiplex PCR. The sample records more than 85,000 clones, more than 65% being singletons. Sequencing was done on a sample of PBMCs. These receptor sequences come from a woman between 45 and 60 years old in good health and CMV-seropositive. Each CDR3 is given with its conserved first and last residue. A D gene is named only where the DNA matches it firmly. A row's size may be missing; if present it is once, few, many or a size class.

CDR3nt: TGTGCCAGCAGTGATTCCCTTCGGGAGCAGTACTTC; CDR3aa: CASSDSLREQYF; len: 12; abundance: few; v_gene: TRBV25-1; d_gene: -; j_gene: TRBJ2-7
CDR3nt: TGTGCCAGCAGCCCCCTACAGGGGGCGAGGACTGAAGCTTTCTTT; CDR3aa: CASSPLQGARTEAFF; len: 15; abundance: -; v_gene: TRBV7-8; d_gene: TRBD1; j_gene: TRBJ1-1
CDR3nt: TGTGCCTGGAGCCCCAGTTTCACTGAAGCTTTCTTT; CDR3aa: CAWSPSFTEAFF; len: 12; abundance: -; v_gene: TRBV30; d_gene: -; j_gene: TRBJ1-1
CDR3nt: TGTGCCAGCAGCCCCGGGACAGGGCTCAATTCACCCCTCCACTTT; CDR3aa: CASSPGTGLNSPLHF; len: 15; abundance: -; v_gene: TRBV5-4; d_gene: TRBD1; j_gene: TRBJ1-6
CDR3nt: TGTGCCAGCAGTGAAATGGGGGCCCCCTACAATGAGCAGTTCTTC; CDR3aa: CASSEMGAPYNEQFF; len: 15; abundance: -; v_gene: TRBV6-1; d_gene: -; j_gene: TRBJ2-1
CDR3nt: TGCAGCGTGAGCGGGAGTTCCGGGGAGCTGTTTTTT; CDR3aa: CSVSGSSGELFF; len: 12; abundance: few; v_gene: TRBV29-1; d_gene: TRBD2; j_gene: TRBJ2-2
CDR3nt: TGTGCCAGCAGCTTGGGGACTAGCGGGAGGGGAAAGTTCTTC; CDR3aa: CASSLGTSGRGKFF; len: 14; abundance: -; v_gene: TRBV11-2; d_gene: TRBD2; j_gene: TRBJ2-1
CDR3nt: TGTGCCAGCAGCCGGCCCCAGGGGTCCTACAATGAGCAGTTCTTC; CDR3aa: CASSRPQGSYNEQFF; len: 15; abundance: -; v_gene: TRBV11-2; d_gene: -; j_gene: TRBJ2-1
CDR3nt: TGTGCCAGCAGCATAAGAGCCTCTAATGAAAAACTGTTTTTT; CDR3aa: CASSIRASNEKLFF; len: 14; abundance: -; v_gene: TRBV9; d_gene: -; j_gene: TRBJ1-4
CDR3nt: TGTGCCAGCAGTTCGGGACTACAATCCTACAATGAGCAGTTCTTC; CDR3aa: CASSSGLQSYNEQFF; len: 15; abundance: -; v_gene: TRBV2; d_gene: TRBD2; j_gene: TRBJ2-1
CDR3nt: TGTGCCAGCAGCTTTAGCGGGGCCGAGACCCAGTACTTC; CDR3aa: CASSFSGAETQYF; len: 13; abundance: once; v_gene: TRBV7-8; d_gene: TRBD2; j_gene: TRBJ2-5
CDR3nt: TGCGCCAGCAGCCAAGAACAGGGAACAAACTATGGCTACACCTTC; CDR3aa: CASSQEQGTNYGYTF; len: 15; abundance: -; v_gene: TRBV4-1; d_gene: -; j_gene: TRBJ1-2
CDR3nt: TGTGCCAGCTCACCACCGCTGCTATTGAACACTGAAGCTTTCTTT; CDR3aa: CASSPPLLLNTEAFF; len: 15; abundance: -; v_gene: TRBV18; d_gene: -; j_gene: TRBJ1-1
CDR3nt: TGTGCCAGCAGCTTAGGAGACGTTATGTCCTCCGAGCAGTACTTC; CDR3aa: CASSLGDVMSSEQYF; len: 15; abundance: -; v_gene: TRBV5-4; d_gene: -; j_gene: TRBJ2-7
CDR3nt: TGTGCCAGCGGAATACAGTGGAACACTGAAGCTTTCTTT; CDR3aa: CASGIQWNTEAFF; len: 13; abundance: -; v_gene: TRBV5-6; d_gene: -; j_gene: TRBJ1-1
CDR3nt: TGTGCCAGCAGTGAATCGCGCGGGTGGGAACCCCTCCACTTT; CDR3aa: CASSESRGWEPLHF; len: 14; abundance: few; v_gene: TRBV25-1; d_gene: -; j_gene: TRBJ1-6
CDR3nt: TGTGCCAGCGAGAATGTGGGAGGAGGGTATGGCTACACCTTC; CDR3aa: CASENVGGGYGYTF; len: 14; abundance: -; v_gene: TRBV6-6; d_gene: -; j_gene: TRBJ1-2
CDR3nt: TGTGCCAGCAGCACTTGGACAGCCGTCTATGGCTACACCTTC; CDR3aa: CASSTWTAVYGYTF; len: 14; abundance: -; v_gene: TRBV21-1; d_gene: -; j_gene: TRBJ1-2
CDR3nt: TGTGCCAGCAGTGGGGCACGACGCGGCACAGATACGCAGTATTTT; CDR3aa: CASSGARRGTDTQYF; len: 15; abundance: -; v_gene: TRBV2; d_gene: -; j_gene: TRBJ2-3
CDR3nt: TGTGCCATCGGGACTAGCGCGTACAATGAGCAGTTCTTC; CDR3aa: CAIGTSAYNEQFF; len: 13; abundance: -; v_gene: TRBV10-3; d_gene: TRBD2; j_gene: TRBJ2-1
CDR3nt: TGTGCCAGCAGTCTAGTTTCGGCAGGGGACAACTATGGCTACACCTTC; CDR3aa: CASSLVSAGDNYGYTF; len: 16; abundance: -; v_gene: TRBV6-6; d_gene: -; j_gene: TRBJ1-2
CDR3nt: TGCGCCAGCTCCTGGCGCGGGAGGGTAAACACTGAAGCTTTCTTT; CDR3aa: CASSWRGRVNTEAFF; len: 15; abundance: once; v_gene: TRBV5-1; d_gene: -; j_gene: TRBJ1-1
CDR3nt: TGTGCCAGCAGTGACCCAATGAACACTGAAGCTTTCTTT; CDR3aa: CASSDPMNTEAFF; len: 13; abundance: -; v_gene: TRBV2; d_gene: -; j_gene: TRBJ1-1
CDR3nt: TGTGCCAGCAGCCCCCCTCCCGGGACAAGGAACACTGAAGCTTTCTTT; CDR3aa: CASSPPPGTRNTEAFF; len: 16; abundance: few; v_gene: TRBV6-6; d_gene: -; j_gene: TRBJ1-1
CDR3nt: TGTGCCAGTAGTCGCTCCCAAGGGCGGGGGGACCATTACGAGCAGTACTTC; CDR3aa: CASSRSQGRGDHYEQYF; len: 17; abundance: -; v_gene: TRBV19; d_gene: TRBD2; j_gene: TRBJ2-7
CDR3nt: TGTGCCAGCAGCCAAGATATTCGGGGATTGAACACTGAAGCTTTCTTT; CDR3aa: CASSQDIRGLNTEAFF; len: 16; abundance: -; v_gene: TRBV4-2; d_gene: -; j_gene: TRBJ1-1
CDR3nt: TGTGCCAGTAGTATAGGGGGGGTTAGCAATCAGCCCCAGCATTTT; CDR3aa: CASSIGGVSNQPQHF; len: 15; abundance: -; v_gene: TRBV19; d_gene: -; j_gene: TRBJ1-5
CDR3nt: TGTGCCAGTAGTACCGCGACAGGGAAAGAGACCCAGTACTTC; CDR3aa: CASSTATGKETQYF; len: 14; abundance: -; v_gene: TRBV19; d_gene: TRBD1; j_gene: TRBJ2-5
CDR3nt: TGTGCCAGCAGAACAGCAGGGACTGAAGCTTTCTTT; CDR3aa: CASRTAGTEAFF; len: 12; abundance: -; v_gene: TRBV6-5; d_gene: -; j_gene: TRBJ1-1
CDR3nt: TGTGCCAGCAGTTACGATCCCAGCTACGAGCAGTACTTC; CDR3aa: CASSYDPSYEQYF; len: 13; abundance: -; v_gene: TRBV6-5; d_gene: -; j_gene: TRBJ2-7
CDR3nt: TGTGCCAGCAGCGTAGGGGGTAGCGGGGGATCAGATGAGCAGTTCTTC; CDR3aa: CASSVGGSGGSDEQFF; len: 16; abundance: -; v_gene: TRBV9; d_gene: TRBD2; j_gene: TRBJ2-1
CDR3nt: TGTTCCAGCAGCTGGCCCCGACAGGGAAGTAATGAAAAACTGTTTTTT; CDR3aa: CSSSWPRQGSNEKLFF; len: 16; abundance: -; v_gene: TRBV7-9; d_gene: TRBD1; j_gene: TRBJ1-4
CDR3nt: TGCGCCAGCAGAAGAGGGACAGGGGTAGATACGCAGTATTTT; CDR3aa: CASRRGTGVDTQYF; len: 14; abundance: -; v_gene: TRBV5-1; d_gene: TRBD1; j_gene: TRBJ2-3
CDR3nt: TGTGCCAGCAGACCCTGGGAGGCAGGAAACACCATATATTTT; CDR3aa: CASRPWEAGNTIYF; len: 14; abundance: -; v_gene: TRBV5-6; d_gene: -; j_gene: TRBJ1-3
CDR3nt: TGTGCCAGCAGTTTCGCGGCGGATTGGGAGACCCAGTACTTC; CDR3aa: CASSFAADWETQYF; len: 14; abundance: -; v_gene: TRBV27; d_gene: -; j_gene: TRBJ2-5
CDR3nt: TGTGCCAGCAGCTTAGTATACGAGCAGTACTTC; CDR3aa: CASSLVYEQYF; len: 11; abundance: -; v_gene: TRBV7-2; d_gene: -; j_gene: TRBJ2-7
CDR3nt: TGCACCAGCAGCCAAGAAGGGAAGGACAGGGAAGAAAACACTGAAGCTTTCTTT; CDR3aa: CTSSQEGKDREENTEAFF; len: 18; abundance: -; v_gene: TRBV1; d_gene: -; j_gene: TRBJ1-1